These 32 T cell receptor beta chains were sequenced from one sample in a study of OX40 agonist ivuxolimab in advanced cancers. TCRdb keeps only in-frame clones here, not all; method: immunoSEQ multiplex PCR. Here the sample spans 15,000 to 20,000 clones, around four fifths being singletons. The sequences come from CD4+ or CD8+ T cells sorted from blood, collected in a trial of the OX40 agonist ivuxolimab. The receptors were sampled from an adult with an advanced solid tumor such as melanoma, head and neck, liver or kidney cancer.

In this sample, this clone turned up once. The chain combines TRBV7-3 with TRBJ2-4; 7 bases map to TRBD1. V lost 5 bases to trimming and J lost 6 bases; unmatched junction nucleotides: 1. This CDR3 region has 12 residues. CDR1 is SGHTA and CDR2 is FQGTGA in the germline V gene. The CDR3 protein is CASSPGGNIQYF. CDR3 DNA: TGTGCCAGCAGCCCAGGGGGAAACATTCAGTACTTC.

V gene TRBV7-8 combines with J gene TRBJ2-3, with D unclear. V dropped 1 base and J dropped 6 bases, with 11 bases sitting between them. Germline assignment: CDR1 SGHVS and CDR2 FQNEAQ. The CDR3 loop spans 14 amino acids. The CDR3 DNA reads TGTGCCAGCAGCTTAGGGCACAACGATGATACGCAGTATTTT. It codes for CASSLGHNDDTQYF.

The chain couples TRBV7-9 to TRBJ2-1; tentative D call: TRBD2 (6 bases). Germline CDR1 reads SEHNR; CDR2 reads FQNEAQ (reference sequence). Trimming shortened V by 1 base and J by 4 bases, and 14 bases separated the two germline ends. This CDR3 is 16 amino acids long. DNA of the CDR3: TGTGCCAGCAGCTTAGGTTTAGCGGCCGGGTACAATGAGCAGTTCTTC. It codes for CASSLGLAAGYNEQFF. Together with reference TRBV7-9 and TRBJ2-1, the CDR3 gives the full variable domain: DTGVSQNPRHKITKRGQNVTFRCDPISEHNRLYWYRQTLGQGPEFLTYFQNEAQLEKSRLLSDRFSAERPKGSFSTLEIQRTEQGDSAMYLCASSLGLAAGYNEQFFGPGTRLTVL.

The V gene is TRBV19, the J gene TRBJ2-1; D remains ambiguous. The CDR3 runs to 15 residues. The germline CDR1 and CDR2 sequences are LNHDA and SQIVND (reference sequence). The ends were cut back, 1 base at V and 1 base at J, with 8 bases in the middle. As DNA, the CDR3 is TGTGCCAGTAGTATAGCGGGTGGTTCCTACAATGAGCAGTTCTTC. Encoded protein: CASSIAGGSYNEQFF.

The gene calls are TRBV7-9 and TRBJ1-1; D not certain. Trimming stripped 3 bases from V and 8 bases from J, with 4 bases between. The CDR3 has 10 amino acids. Germline V CDR1 and CDR2: SEHNR, FQNEAQ (reference sequence). The CDR3 DNA follows: TGTGCCAGCAGCTTCACGGAAGCTTTCTTT. It specifies CASSFTEAFF.

The chain recombines TRBV27 with TRBJ1-1; no clear D gene. The V end was cut by 0 bases, the J end by 0 bases, with 8 bases between. Germline loops: CDR1 MNHEY, CDR2 SMNVEV (reference sequence). This CDR3 has 15 amino acids. The CDR3 loop reads CASSLSGSLNTEAFF. As DNA, the CDR3 is TGTGCCAGCAGTTTATCGGGGTCCCTGAACACTGAAGCTTTCTTT.

J is TRBJ2-7 and V is TRBV5-4; the match to TRBD1 covers 9 bases. Trimming removed 2 bases from V and 3 bases from J; junction bases left unmatched: 3. Germline V gene data show CDR1 as SGHNT and CDR2 as YYREEE (reference sequence). CDR3 size: 14 residues. CDR3: CASSLGTGIYEQYF. The CDR3, as DNA: TGTGCCAGCAGCTTAGGGACAGGGATCTACGAGCAGTACTTC.

The rearrangement uses TRBV7-2 and TRBJ2-5; 7 bases are shared with TRBD2. The end of the DNA fits TRBJ2-7 better, so the J call may be wrong. Per the germline V gene, CDR1 is SGHTA and CDR2 is FQGNSA. This CDR3 has 14 amino acids. The CDR3 region is CASSLGASGDEQYF. CDR3 bases: TGTGCCAGCAGCTTAGGGGCTAGCGGCGACGAGCAGTACTTC.

V usage is TRBV7-9 and J usage is TRBJ2-2, with 8 bases lining up with TRBD1. V lost 4 bases and J lost 7; bases outside the gene matches: 11. The CDR3 has 16 residues. Germline V lookup: CDR1 SEHNR, CDR2 FQNEAQ (reference sequence). CDR3 in DNA: TGTGCCAGCAGCTCCCGAACGGACAGGGCAGGCGGGGAGCTGTTTTTT. Translation: CASSSRTDRAGGELFF.

V and J are TRBV28 and TRBJ2-5; 15 bases line up with TRBD2. J lost 2 bases, V lost 5 bases, and 9 bases had no gene match. CDR3 length: 18 residues. Germline V gives CDR1 MDHEN, CDR2 SYDVKM. As DNA, the CDR3 is TGTGCCAGCAGTAGGACTAGCGGGAGGGCCTTAAAGCAAGAGACCCAGTACTTC. The encoded protein is CASSRTSGRALKQETQYF.

The chain carries TRBV27 and TRBJ2-3; D is perhaps TRBD1 (6 bases). Germline assignment: CDR1 MNHEY and CDR2 SMNVEV (reference sequence). Trimming took off 6 bases at V and 2 bases at J, with 21 bases between the two ends. This CDR3 has 17 amino acids. The CDR3, as DNA: TGTGCCAGCAGAATGGGGGCCCCGGGACCATACACAGATACGCAGTATTTT. It translates to CASRMGAPGPYTDTQYF.

The V and J genes are TRBV19 and TRBJ1-1; D not resolved. The CDR3 contains 12 residues. Deletions cut 5 bases from V and 3 bases from J, with 7 bases between. CDR1 LNHDA and CDR2 SQIVND come from the germline V gene (reference sequence). Written as DNA, the CDR3 is TGTGCCAGTAGTCTGAGTTACACTGAAGCTTTCTTT. Residues: CASSLSYTEAFF.

The chain is built from TRBV27 and TRBJ2-2; D gene unclear. V lost 7 bases and J 2 bases, leaving 2 bases between the germline ends. Germline CDR1 reads MNHEY; CDR2 reads SMNVEV (reference sequence). The CDR3 covers 11 residues. CDR3 sequence reads: CASTNTGELFF. In DNA form, the CDR3 reads TGTGCCAGCACCAACACCGGGGAGCTGTTTTTT.

The chain couples TRBV28 to TRBJ2-3, with D tentatively TRBD2 (5 bases). Per the germline V gene, CDR1 is MDHEN and CDR2 is SYDVKM. The CDR3 loop spans 14 amino acids. Trimming pared 3 bases from V and 2 bases from J, leaving 9 bases between. CDR3 amino acids: CASSFGSVTDTQYF. The CDR3 nucleotides read TGTGCCAGCAGTTTTGGTAGCGTCACAGATACGCAGTATTTT.

J is TRBJ2-3 and V is TRBV9; the D is unclear. The CDR3 consists of 11 residues. Trimming pared 0 bases from V and 6 bases from J, leaving 2 bases between. CDR1 and CDR2 (germline): SGDLS, YYNGEE. Written as DNA, the CDR3 is TGTGCCAGCAGCGTAGGGGATACGCAGTATTTT. Amino acids: CASSVGDTQYF.

The chain links TRBV6-6 to TRBJ2-7; D is ambiguous. Germline V gene lookup returns CDR1 MNHNY and CDR2 SVGAGI (reference sequence). The V gene lost 4 bases and the J gene lost 6 bases, with 16 bases spanning the gap. This CDR3 contains 14 residues. The CDR3 region is CASSSSGLNSEQYF. The CDR3 DNA is TGTGCCAGCAGTTCCTCGGGCCTCAACAGCGAGCAGTACTTC.

The chain has TRBV6-4 and TRBJ2-6; TRBD1 might be the D (6 bases). The CDR3 is 15 amino acids. Looked up from germline, CDR1 is MRHNA and CDR2 is SNTAGT. Trimming took off 4 bases at V and 0 bases at J, with 7 bases between the two ends. Here the CDR3 DNA reads TGTGCCAGCAGTGGACAGGCCTCTGGGGCCAACGTCCTGACTTTC. Residues: CASSGQASGANVLTF.

The chain links TRBV7-3 to TRBJ2-1, with a possible D match to TRBD2 (6 bases). Trimming removed 1 base from V and 6 bases from J, with 13 bases in between. The CDR3 spans 15 residues. CDR1 and CDR2 (germline): SGHTA, FQGTGA. CDR3 amino acids: CASSLIGGVSNEQFF. The DNA for the CDR3 is TGTGCCAGCAGCTTAATCGGAGGGGTGAGCAATGAGCAGTTCTTC.

The J gene is TRBJ2-5, the V gene TRBV9, with 7 bases identical to TRBD1. In germline, CDR1 is SGDLS, CDR2 YYNGEE. The CDR3 spans 16 residues. After removal of 0 bases from V and 5 bases from J, the junction contained 10 bases not matched to a gene. Here the CDR3 DNA reads TGTGCCAGCAGCGTAGGGGTGAGGGGGCATCGGGAGACCCAGTACTTC. Protein sequence: CASSVGVRGHRETQYF.

The gene calls are TRBV27 and TRBJ2-1, with 9 bases matching TRBD2. The germline CDR1 and CDR2 sequences are MNHEY and SMNVEV (reference sequence). With V trimmed by 1 base and J by 0 bases, 4 bases remained unmatched. This CDR3 contains 17 residues. The CDR3 coding sequence is TGTGCCAGCAGTTTATTTACTAGCGGGCCCTCCTACAATGAGCAGTTCTTC. Translating gives CASSLFTSGPSYNEQFF.

This chain links TRBV4-1 with TRBJ2-1, with D perhaps assigned TRBD1 or TRBD2 (6 bases each). The V gene's germline CDR1 is MGHRA and CDR2 YSYEKL. Trimming pared 1 base from V and 10 bases from J, leaving 14 bases between. The CDR3 is 14 amino acids. The CDR3 region is CASSQVGGSGEQFF. CDR3 DNA: TGCGCCAGCAGCCAAGTAGGGGGTAGCGGCGAGCAGTTCTTC.

By sample fraction, this clone is large. The rearrangement uses TRBV29-1 and TRBJ2-1, with 7 bases fitting TRBD1. The V gene's germline CDR1 is SQVTM and CDR2 ANQGSEA. CDR3 length equals 15 residues. The junction had 14 bases not matched to a gene; V was cut back by 7 bases and J by 5 bases. The CDR3, as DNA: TGCAGCGCGAACGGTATAGGGGGCGCCCACAATGAGCAGTTCTTC. It specifies CSANGIGGAHNEQFF.

The chain carries TRBV4-3 and TRBJ2-7, with 9 bases lining up with TRBD1. CDR1 is LGHNA and CDR2 is YSLEER in the germline V gene. This CDR3 region has 16 residues. V trimming: 0 bases; J trimming: 6 bases; junction bases outside the gene matches: 9. The CDR3 bases are TGCGCCAGCAGCCAAGATTGGTCGGACAGGGGCGCCGAGCAGTACTTC. The encoded protein is CASSQDWSDRGAEQYF.

The CDR3 region has the DNA TGTGCCAGCAGCTCCGGGACTAGCGGGTTAAATGAGCAGTTCTTC. It is translated as CASSSGTSGLNEQFF. The chain has TRBV5-4 and TRBJ2-1, with 12 bases matching TRBD2. Germline V CDR1 and CDR2: SGHNT, YYREEE (reference sequence). This CDR3 contains 15 residues. V shed 3 bases and J 7 bases; nucleotides not matched to a gene: 5.

V is TRBV6-6 and J is TRBJ2-7, with 10 bases aligning to TRBD2. The CDR3 length is 14 residues. The J segment lost 0 bases and the V segment lost 4 bases, leaving 0 bases of the junction unmatched. Per the germline V gene, CDR1 is MNHNY and CDR2 is SVGAGI (reference sequence). The DNA of the CDR3 is TGTGCCAGCAGTTGGACTAGCGGCTCCTACGAGCAGTACTTC. This gives the protein CASSWTSGSYEQYF.

The chain joins TRBV30 to TRBJ1-3, with D perhaps matching TRBD1 (6 bases). The CDR3 contains 15 residues. V shed 0 bases and J shed 0 bases, with 9 bases lying between them. Germline V gene data show CDR1 as GTSNPN and CDR2 as SVGIG (reference sequence). The CDR3 DNA reads as TGTGCCTGGAGTGTACAGGGCAACTCTGGAAACACCATATATTTT. It translates to CAWSVQGNSGNTIYF.

Here the CDR3 DNA reads TGTGCCAGCAGCGAACTTGGCTCTGGGGCCAACGTCCTGACTTTC. Translation: CASSELGSGANVLTF. The genes are TRBV11-1 and TRBJ2-6; D remains unclear. V gave up 5 bases and J gave up 0 bases, with 8 bases separating them. The germline gives CDR1 SGHAT, CDR2 FQDESV (reference sequence). The CDR3 has 15 amino acids.

The chain uses TRBV29-1 and TRBJ2-7, with unresolved D. Per germline, CDR1 SQVTM and CDR2 ANQGSEA. V shed 1 base and J shed 2 bases, with 12 bases lying between them. This CDR3 has 14 residues. CDR3: CSVEGTQGTYEQYF. The CDR3 coding sequence is TGCAGCGTTGAAGGAACACAAGGAACCTACGAGCAGTACTTC.

The chain employs TRBV7-9 and TRBJ2-5; 11 positions agree with TRBD2. The trim removed 6 bases at V and 5 bases at J, leaving 11 bases unmatched. Germline CDR1 SEHNR, CDR2 FQNEAQ (reference sequence). The CDR3 totals 16 residues. This CDR3 reads CASRDGTSGARETQYF. The CDR3 nucleotides are TGTGCCAGCAGAGATGGGACTAGCGGAGCTCGGGAGACCCAGTACTTC.

The chain is built from TRBV9 and TRBJ2-1; D unclear. Germline V gives CDR1 SGDLS, CDR2 YYNGEE. The CDR3 is 12 residues long. The ends were cut back, 0 bases at V and 4 bases at J, with 2 bases in the middle. CDR3 nucleotide sequence: TGTGCCAGCAGCGTAGGATACAATGAGCAGTTCTTC. It yields the protein CASSVGYNEQFF.

The rearrangement uses TRBV5-6 and TRBJ2-5; possibly TRBD1 for D (6 bases). V gave up 4 bases and J gave up 4 bases, with 20 bases separating them. Germline loops: CDR1 SGHDT, CDR2 YYEEEE. The CDR3 totals 16 residues. CDR3 region: CASSTRGVWVGETQYF. Written as DNA, the CDR3 is TGTGCCAGCAGCACCAGGGGAGTTTGGGTGGGAGAGACCCAGTACTTC.

This chain uses TRBV11-3 with TRBJ2-1; the match to TRBD2 covers 10 bases. The CDR3 spans 17 residues. Germline V CDR1 and CDR2: SGHNT, YENEEA. Germline trimming cut 5 bases from V and 5 bases from J; bases unmatched to any gene: 12. CDR3 sequence (DNA): TGTGCCAGCAGCACGGGGACTAGCGCACACACACACAATGAGCAGTTCTTC. Encoded protein: CASSTGTSAHTHNEQFF.